A selection of T cell receptor beta chains follows, all from one sample in a study of vaccination and CD4 T cells after COVID-19. TCRdb independently ran MiXCR on the PCR reads; one entry per CDR3 protein. Of roughly 7,000 distinct CDR3 sequences in the sample, approximately 40% are singletons; the top ten hold about 30%. These receptors' targets are unknown. The sequencing sample was made of CD4+ T cells from blood, cultured in vitro. The receptors come from a human donor in good health. The CDR3 runs from the conserved cysteine through the conserved F or W. The order of the fields is J gene, clone size, V gene, D gene, CDR3 DNA, CDR3 protein. D genes are given only for firm matches. Clone size, where shown, is once, few, many, or a class for clones that have expanded.

j_gene: TRBJ1-2
abundance: once
v_gene: TRBV2
d_gene: -
CDR3nt: TGTGCCAGCAGGCTAAACACAAACTATGGCTACACCTTC
CDR3aa: CASRLNTNYGYTF

j_gene: TRBJ1-5
abundance: -
v_gene: TRBV19
d_gene: -
CDR3nt: TGTGCCAGTACCCTGAGGGGGAGTTATAGCAATCAGCCCCAGCATTTT
CDR3aa: CASTLRGSYSNQPQHF

j_gene: TRBJ1-5
abundance: medium-sized
v_gene: TRBV15
d_gene: -
CDR3nt: TGTGCCACCAGCATAGAGGGCAATCAGCCCCAGCATTTT
CDR3aa: CATSIEGNQPQHF

j_gene: TRBJ1-6
abundance: -
v_gene: TRBV6-1
d_gene: TRBD1
CDR3nt: TGTGCCAGCAGTGAATCGCGATCAGGGGGAAGTGATTCACCCCTCCACTTT
CDR3aa: CASSESRSGGSDSPLHF

j_gene: TRBJ1-2
abundance: few
v_gene: TRBV6-1
d_gene: -
CDR3nt: TGTGCCAGCAGCCCCGGGGGGGGCTATGGCTACACCTTC
CDR3aa: CASSPGGGYGYTF

j_gene: TRBJ1-1
abundance: few
v_gene: TRBV24-1
d_gene: -
CDR3nt: TGTGCCCCCCCTGAAGCTTTCTTT
CDR3aa: CAPPEAFF

j_gene: TRBJ2-5
abundance: few
v_gene: TRBV4-1
d_gene: -
CDR3nt: TGCGCCAGCAGCCAAGAAGGGATAGGGACCCAGTACTTC
CDR3aa: CASSQEGIGTQYF

j_gene: TRBJ1-1
abundance: -
v_gene: TRBV7-3
d_gene: -
CDR3nt: TGTGCCAGCAGCTTAAATCAGGGATACACTGAAGCTTTCTTT
CDR3aa: CASSLNQGYTEAFF

j_gene: TRBJ1-5
abundance: few
v_gene: TRBV2
d_gene: -
CDR3nt: TGTGCCTCTCAACCTGGGACCTCCAATCAGCCCCAGCATTTT
CDR3aa: CASQPGTSNQPQHF

j_gene: TRBJ2-1
abundance: -
v_gene: TRBV2
d_gene: -
CDR3nt: TGTGCCAGCAGTACTTACCCAGACAATGAGCAGTTCTTC
CDR3aa: CASSTYPDNEQFF

j_gene: TRBJ2-3
abundance: medium-sized
v_gene: TRBV19
d_gene: TRBD2
CDR3nt: TGTGCCAGTAGTATACTAGCGGGGGGCCAAGATACGCAGTATTTT
CDR3aa: CASSILAGGQDTQYF

j_gene: TRBJ2-4
abundance: medium-sized
v_gene: TRBV20-1
d_gene: TRBD2
CDR3nt: TGCAGTGCTAGAGGCCTGACTAGCGGGGGGTCTGACATTCAGTACTTC
CDR3aa: CSARGLTSGGSDIQYF

j_gene: TRBJ2-1
abundance: -
v_gene: TRBV2
d_gene: -
CDR3nt: TGTGCCAGCAGTGAGGGGGAGGGGGTTGAGCAGTTCTTC
CDR3aa: CASSEGEGVEQFF

j_gene: TRBJ1-5
abundance: few
v_gene: TRBV7-2
d_gene: -
CDR3nt: TGTGCCAGCAGCTCTACAGGGCGGCAGCCCCAGCATTTT
CDR3aa: CASSSTGRQPQHF

j_gene: TRBJ2-7
abundance: few
v_gene: TRBV19
d_gene: -
CDR3nt: TGTGCCAGTAGTCCCCTCCAGGGACCGTCCGAGCAGTACTTC
CDR3aa: CASSPLQGPSEQYF

j_gene: TRBJ2-5
abundance: few
v_gene: TRBV18
d_gene: -
CDR3nt: TGTGCCAGCTCACCTCACCACCAAGAGACCCAGTACTTC
CDR3aa: CASSPHHQETQYF

j_gene: TRBJ1-2
abundance: -
v_gene: TRBV20-1
d_gene: TRBD1
CDR3nt: TGCGGTGCCCCGGACAGGGAGGGTCGCGGCTACACCTTC
CDR3aa: CGAPDREGRGYTF

j_gene: TRBJ1-1
abundance: -
v_gene: TRBV6-1
d_gene: -
CDR3nt: TGTGCCAGCTCTCCAGTTGTCACTGAAGCTTTCTTT
CDR3aa: CASSPVVTEAFF

j_gene: TRBJ1-1
abundance: -
v_gene: TRBV5-4
d_gene: -
CDR3nt: TGTGCCAGCAGCTTGGTAGGAGCGAACACTGAAGCTTTCTTT
CDR3aa: CASSLVGANTEAFF

j_gene: TRBJ2-2
abundance: once
v_gene: TRBV5-1
d_gene: -
CDR3nt: TGCGCCAGCAACGAAGACCCGAACACCGGGGAGCTGTTTTTT
CDR3aa: CASNEDPNTGELFF

j_gene: TRBJ2-3
abundance: few
v_gene: TRBV27
d_gene: TRBD1
CDR3nt: TGTGCCAGCGCCGGGACAGGAAGGACAGATACGCAGTATTTT
CDR3aa: CASAGTGRTDTQYF

j_gene: TRBJ2-1
abundance: -
v_gene: TRBV7-9
d_gene: TRBD2
CDR3nt: TGTGCCAGCAGCTTAAAGGAGTCTAGCGGAGTCTTC
CDR3aa: CASSLKESSGVF

j_gene: TRBJ1-2
abundance: few
v_gene: TRBV20-1
d_gene: TRBD1
CDR3nt: TGCAGTGCTTATGGACAGGGCTTGATCTATGGCTACACCTTC
CDR3aa: CSAYGQGLIYGYTF

j_gene: TRBJ1-1
abundance: -
v_gene: TRBV6-1
d_gene: -
CDR3nt: TGTGCCAGCCGAGCGGGGGGGGGATCGAACACTGAAGCTTTCTTT
CDR3aa: CASRAGGGSNTEAFF

j_gene: TRBJ2-2
abundance: -
v_gene: TRBV11-2
d_gene: -
CDR3nt: TGTGCCAGCAGCCGAATCTTGGCAGGGAACACCGGGGAGCTGTTTTTT
CDR3aa: CASSRILAGNTGELFF

j_gene: TRBJ1-5
abundance: -
v_gene: TRBV12-3/TRBV12-4
d_gene: -
CDR3nt: TGTGCCAGCAGCCTCGGGGGTCTTGGGCAGCCCCAGCATTTT
CDR3aa: CASSLGGLGQPQHF

j_gene: TRBJ2-7
abundance: few
v_gene: TRBV11-2
d_gene: -
CDR3nt: TGTGCCAGCAGCTTAGATGGGTTGGACTACGAGCAGTACTTC
CDR3aa: CASSLDGLDYEQYF

j_gene: TRBJ1-1
abundance: -
v_gene: TRBV11-2
d_gene: -
CDR3nt: TGTGCCAGCACCTCCAGGGAATTGAACACTGAAGCTTTCTTT
CDR3aa: CASTSRELNTEAFF

j_gene: TRBJ2-3
abundance: medium-sized
v_gene: TRBV20-1
d_gene: TRBD2
CDR3nt: TGCAGTGCTTACGCCGGGACTAGCGGGTCTGATACGCAGTATTTT
CDR3aa: CSAYAGTSGSDTQYF

j_gene: TRBJ2-3
abundance: -
v_gene: TRBV10-1
d_gene: -
CDR3nt: TGCGCCAGCAGTGAGAGCGGCACAGATACGCAGTATTTT
CDR3aa: CASSESGTDTQYF

j_gene: TRBJ1-1
abundance: -
v_gene: TRBV18
d_gene: -
CDR3nt: TGTGCCAGCTCACCACAGACTAGGGAGAACACTGAAGCTTTCTTT
CDR3aa: CASSPQTRENTEAFF

j_gene: TRBJ2-7
abundance: -
v_gene: TRBV2
d_gene: -
CDR3nt: TGTGCCAGCAGCGGGCTCCTATTCGGGGCCGCTGACGGGGAGCAGTACTTC
CDR3aa: CASSGLLFGAADGEQYF

j_gene: TRBJ1-6
abundance: -
v_gene: TRBV7-3
d_gene: -
CDR3nt: TGTGCCAGCAGCTCCGGGCCGAACAAGGCACCCCTCCACTTT
CDR3aa: CASSSGPNKAPLHF

j_gene: TRBJ2-2
abundance: -
v_gene: TRBV7-6
d_gene: TRBD2
CDR3nt: TGTGCCAGCAGTCACTACGTGGGGCACCGGCGGGGGGGCCACGACGGGGAGCTGTTTTTT
CDR3aa: CASSHYVGHRRGGHDGELFF

j_gene: TRBJ1-1
abundance: -
v_gene: TRBV6-2/TRBV6-3
d_gene: -
CDR3nt: TGTGCCAGCAGTTACTCCAGGACAAGGCCCTCTGAAGCTTTCTTT
CDR3aa: CASSYSRTRPSEAFF

j_gene: TRBJ2-3
abundance: -
v_gene: TRBV7-2
d_gene: -
CDR3nt: TGTGCCAGCAGCTTAGGGTACGGTACAGATACGCAGTATTTT
CDR3aa: CASSLGYGTDTQYF

j_gene: TRBJ1-2
abundance: -
v_gene: TRBV20-1
d_gene: -
CDR3nt: TGCAGTGCTTGGGGCCCCGGGAACTATGGCTACACCTTC
CDR3aa: CSAWGPGNYGYTF

j_gene: TRBJ2-3
abundance: -
v_gene: TRBV6-4
d_gene: TRBD2
CDR3nt: TGTGCCAGCAGTGACTCTCGGGGGGGAGATACGCAGTATTTT
CDR3aa: CASSDSRGGDTQYF

j_gene: TRBJ2-2
abundance: few
v_gene: TRBV6-4
d_gene: -
CDR3nt: TGTGCCACCCGAAACACGAACACCGGGGAGCTGTTTTTT
CDR3aa: CATRNTNTGELFF

j_gene: TRBJ1-5
abundance: -
v_gene: TRBV7-9
d_gene: TRBD1
CDR3nt: TGTGCCAGCAGCTTAGAGTTCGAGACAGGGGTGCGCCAGCCCCAGCATTTT
CDR3aa: CASSLEFETGVRQPQHF

j_gene: TRBJ1-6
abundance: few
v_gene: TRBV30
d_gene: TRBD1
CDR3nt: TGTGCCTGGAGTCTCCTCGACAGGGGGCATGCGCCCCTCCACTTT
CDR3aa: CAWSLLDRGHAPLHF

j_gene: TRBJ1-5
abundance: few
v_gene: TRBV24-1
d_gene: -
CDR3nt: TGTGCCAGGTCCTCGTTTGGGACTAAGATTAGCAATCAGCCCCAGCATTTT
CDR3aa: CARSSFGTKISNQPQHF

j_gene: TRBJ2-1
abundance: -
v_gene: TRBV11-2
d_gene: TRBD1
CDR3nt: TGTGCCAGCAGCTTAGGAACAGGGGATAATGAGCAGTTCTTC
CDR3aa: CASSLGTGDNEQFF